The text below deals with one T cell receptor (beta chain). No antigen is known for it. As for time point: week 35, safety follow-up. Every vaccine dose comprised 300 ug of mutant IDH1 20-mer peptide plus topical imiquimod. The sample originates from a study of a mutant IDH1 vaccine in newly diagnosed glioma. Turning to the study itself: Treated patients comprised about 60% males and approximately 40% females, mean age 40.4 years.

TCRdb's table, derived via immunoSEQ multiplex PCR, lists solely in-frame clones and lacks some. The table has around 69,000 clones, around 87% seen once. Germline V gives CDR1 MNHEY, CDR2 SVGAGI. The CDR3 length is 13 residues. V is TRBV6-5 and J is TRBJ2-5, with 10 bases aligning to TRBD1. The DNA matches TRBJ2-7 better at its end, which makes the J call doubtful. The starting material was PBMCs, obtained from a glioma patient whose treatment included an IDH1 peptide vaccine. The origin of this receptor is a man aged 30 to 45 with glioma. In DNA form, the CDR3 reads TGTGCCAGCAGTCGGGGGACAGGGGACGAGCAGTACTTC. It codes for CASSRGTGDEQYF.